Listed here are 18 T cell receptor beta chains from one sample, sequenced in a study of CD8 T cells in ankylosing spondylitis. From the 5' RACE reads, TCRdb called clonotypes with MiXCR, one entry per CDR3 protein. Among a few hundred thousand distinct CDR3 sequences listed, about 20% were seen once. The sequenced sample consisted of blood, either unsorted or a sorted T cell fraction (not recorded which). These receptors all stem from a male donor with ankylosing spondylitis or in good health (not recorded which).

This clonotype showed up many times. The V gene is TRBV18, the J gene TRBJ2-3; 12 bases fit TRBD2. Losses at the gene ends were 5 bases for V and 1 base for J; bases not matched to a gene: 4. This CDR3 region has 16 residues. The germline gives CDR1 KGHSH, CDR2 LQKENI. CDR3 sequence: CASSSRTSGGTDTQYF. CDR3 coding DNA: TGTGCCAGCTCATCTCGGACTAGCGGGGGCACAGATACGCAGTATTTT.

The genes are TRBV12-3 or TRBV12-4 and TRBJ1-1; 8 nucleotides align to TRBD1. The CDR3 contains 14 residues. V lost 5 bases, J lost 4 bases, and 6 bases stayed unmatched. As DNA, the CDR3 is TGTGCCAGCAGTCCCCGACAGGGGAGCACTGAAGCTTTCTTT. It encodes CASSPRQGSTEAFF.

This clonotype was counted many times. The CDR3 reads CASSQGGGSARNTEAFF. CDR3 coding DNA: TGTGCCAGCAGCCAGGGTGGTGGTTCGGCAAGAAACACTGAAGCTTTCTTT. V usage is TRBV3-1 and J usage is TRBJ1-1; D not certain. V was pared by 3 bases and J by 2 bases, with 19 bases between. The CDR3 is 17 amino acids. CDR1 is LGHDT and CDR2 is YNNKEL in the germline V gene (reference sequence).

This clonotype was detected only a few times. The chain uses TRBV12-3 or TRBV12-4 and TRBJ2-3; TRBD1 agrees at 8 bases. Trimming removed 5 bases from V and 3 bases from J; junction bases left unmatched: 4. CDR3 length: 14 residues. The CDR3 loop reads CASSGDRSTDTQYF. CDR3 DNA sequence: TGTGCCAGCAGTGGGGACAGGTCGACAGATACGCAGTATTTT.

This clonotype appeared a few times. The V call is TRBV6-5, the J call TRBJ2-2, with TRBD2 as a possible D gene (6 bases). V was shortened by 2 bases and J by 2 bases, with 12 bases between the two germline ends. CDR3 length equals 16 residues. Per germline, CDR1 MNHEY and CDR2 SVGAGI. The CDR3 sequence: CASSYDGTSNTGELFF. The CDR3 nucleotides read TGTGCCAGCAGTTACGACGGGACTTCAAACACCGGGGAGCTGTTTTTT.

This clonotype was picked up a small number of times. The chain has TRBV4-3 and TRBJ2-1; 8 nucleotides line up with TRBD2. V gave up 0 bases and J gave up 2 bases; unmatched junction bases: 3. Germline V lookup: CDR1 LGHNA, CDR2 YSLEER. This CDR3 is built from 16 residues. CDR3 sequence reads: CASSQDLLAAYNEQFF. The CDR3, as DNA: TGCGCCAGCAGCCAAGATCTACTAGCGGCCTACAATGAGCAGTTCTTC.

This clonotype was counted between two and nine times. The chain recombines TRBV12-3 or TRBV12-4 with TRBJ2-3, with TRBD2 matching over 7 bases. This CDR3 region has 14 residues. The J segment lost 0 bases and the V segment lost 7 bases, leaving 4 bases of the junction unmatched. CDR3 bases: TGTGCCAGCATCAACGGGGGGAGCACAGATACGCAGTATTTT. Translation gives CASINGGSTDTQYF.

The table lists this clonotype with a few counts. The chain uses TRBV28 and TRBJ2-1; D might be TRBD2 (5 bases). The germline V gene encodes CDR1 MDHEN and CDR2 SYDVKM. Trimming left V 6 bases short and J 3 bases short, with 15 bases between. This CDR3 is built from 15 residues. This CDR3 is CASRRTVGGYNEQFF. The DNA of the CDR3 is TGTGCCAGCAGGAGAACGGTTGGAGGCTACAATGAGCAGTTCTTC.

This clonotype was counted only a few times. The chain uses TRBV3-1 and TRBJ2-5, with 11 nucleotides matching TRBD2. This CDR3 has 17 residues. V shed 4 bases, J shed 3 bases, and the junction held 10 bases outside the gene matches. The germline V gene encodes CDR1 LGHDT and CDR2 YNNKEL (reference sequence). CDR3 bases: TGTGCCAGCAGCCCTATAGGGACTAGCGGTCCGGAAGAGACCCAGTACTTC. Its translation: CASSPIGTSGPEETQYF.

The sample holds a few counts of this clonotype. The chain uses TRBV5-1 and TRBJ2-7; possible D gene TRBD2, 6 bases. Per germline, CDR1 SGHRS and CDR2 YFSETQ. The CDR3 contains 14 residues. Trimming pared 4 bases from V and 7 bases from J, leaving 18 bases between. CDR3 sequence reads: CASSLGGGSEEQYF. As DNA, the CDR3 is TGCGCCAGCAGCCTCGGGGGAGGATCAGAAGAGCAGTACTTC.

This clonotype was seen a handful of times. The CDR3 here is CASSFGGARVNEQYF. CDR3 nucleotide sequence: TGTGCCAGCAGTTTCGGAGGGGCTAGGGTGAACGAGCAGTACTTC. The rearrangement joins TRBV27 to TRBJ2-7, with D possibly TRBD2 on 6 matching bases. The CDR3 is 15 amino acids. From germline, CDR1 is MNHEY and CDR2 SMNVEV (reference sequence). Trimming shortened V by 3 bases and J by 5 bases, and 17 bases separated the two germline ends.

Only a few counts were recorded for this clonotype. The V and J genes are TRBV7-6 and TRBJ2-1; 8 positions agree with TRBD1. The ends lost 4 bases at V and 8 bases at J; junction bases unmatched: 7. Germline V gene sequence: CDR1 SGHVS, CDR2 FNYEAQ. The CDR3 runs 14 residues. CDR3 region: CASSYGQGSDEQFF. In DNA form, the CDR3 reads TGTGCCAGCAGCTACGGACAGGGTTCGGATGAGCAGTTCTTC.

The chain couples TRBV7-2 to TRBJ2-4; possible D gene TRBD1, 5 bases. The V end lost 5 bases, the J end lost 3 bases, and 20 bases lay between the germline ends. This CDR3 region has 17 residues. Germline CDR1 reads SGHTA; CDR2 reads FQGNSA. The CDR3 nucleotides are TGTGCCAGCAGCACCCCAGGGCTGCAATACGACAAAAACATTCAGTACTTC. This sequence encodes CASSTPGLQYDKNIQYF.

The chain employs TRBV11-2 and TRBJ1-3; D is unclear. V lost 2 bases and J lost 3, with 2 bases in between. There are 12 residues in the CDR3. Germline values: CDR1 SGHAT, CDR2 FQNNGV. The DNA for the CDR3 is TGTGCCAGCAGCTTAAATGGAAACACCATATATTTT. Encoded protein: CASSLNGNTIYF.

This clonotype was recorded at least ten times. This rearrangement joins TRBV5-1 to TRBJ2-7; 7 nucleotides match TRBD1. J was trimmed by 3 bases and V by 5 bases; bases with no gene match: 8. The CDR3 runs to 14 residues. Germline CDR1 SGHRS, CDR2 YFSETQ. The CDR3 region has the DNA TGCGCCAGCAGTCAGGACAGGAGCTACTACGAGCAGTACTTC. This gives the protein CASSQDRSYYEQYF. Variable domain in full (rest from reference TRBV5-1 and TRBJ2-7): KAGVTQTPRYLIKTRGQQVTLSCSPISGHRSVSWYQQTPGQGLQFLFEYFSETQRNKGNFPGRFSGRQFSNSRSEMNVSTLELGDSALYLCASSQDRSYYEQYFGPGTRLTVT.

J is TRBJ2-2 and V is TRBV5-1; D is ambiguous. V lost 3 bases to trimming and J lost 6 bases, with 12 bases between them. The germline V gene has CDR1 SGHRS and CDR2 YFSETQ. There are 14 residues in the CDR3. Here the CDR3 reads CASSSEIFPGELFF. DNA for the CDR3: TGCGCCAGCAGCTCTGAAATTTTCCCCGGGGAGCTGTTTTTT.

The V and J genes are TRBV20-1 and TRBJ2-7; 8 bases align to TRBD2. The CDR3 length is 15 residues. The germline CDR1 and CDR2 sequences are DFQATT and SNEGSKA (reference sequence). The V segment lost 2 bases and the J segment 7 bases; nucleotides outside the gene matches: 13. The CDR3 here is CSARLPAGGPFEQYF. CDR3 bases: TGCAGTGCTAGACTCCCGGCGGGAGGCCCTTTTGAGCAGTACTTC.

The rearrangement joins TRBV29-1 to TRBJ2-1; the match to TRBD2 covers 13 bases. CDR3 length: 17 residues. Trimming at V came to 3 bases and at J to 0 bases, leaving 5 bases not matched to a gene. CDR1 is SQVTM and CDR2 is ANQGSEA in the germline V gene. The CDR3 nucleotides are TGCAGCGTTGACGGACTAGCGGGGGAGGTCTCCTACAATGAGCAGTTCTTC. Amino acid sequence: CSVDGLAGEVSYNEQFF.